This entry features one T cell receptor beta chain sequence. What it binds is unknown. The data derive from a study of T cell responses to AZD1222 COVID-19 vaccine. Overall study findings and caveats: Spike regions recognized by vaccine-associated CD4 TCRs spanned the protein, led by 160-218 and 743-854. The donor group comprised mostly white British people and more females; the analysis possibly underestimated clonal diversity. Spike-specific TCR breadth and depth both grew after two AZD1222 doses. Scientists sampled the repertoires only once the peak T cell response had passed.

Measured with immunoSEQ multiplex PCR; TCRdb has only the in-frame clones, and not every one. The table lists 110,000 to 150,000 clones, approximately 93% of them singletons. The sequencing used peripheral blood, collected after recovery from COVID-19. This sequence originates from an adult who had recovered from COVID-19.

The CDR3 DNA sequence: TGCGCCAGCAGCGGCACGGACAGGGTGGGGGTAAGAGGAGAGACCCAGTACTTC. Amino acids: CASSGTDRVGVRGETQYF. This chain uses TRBV5-1 with TRBJ2-5; 8 positions match TRBD1. The length of the CDR3 is 18 residues. Germline values: CDR1 SGHRS, CDR2 YFSETQ. J gave up 4 bases and V 4 bases, and 18 bases lay outside the gene matches.